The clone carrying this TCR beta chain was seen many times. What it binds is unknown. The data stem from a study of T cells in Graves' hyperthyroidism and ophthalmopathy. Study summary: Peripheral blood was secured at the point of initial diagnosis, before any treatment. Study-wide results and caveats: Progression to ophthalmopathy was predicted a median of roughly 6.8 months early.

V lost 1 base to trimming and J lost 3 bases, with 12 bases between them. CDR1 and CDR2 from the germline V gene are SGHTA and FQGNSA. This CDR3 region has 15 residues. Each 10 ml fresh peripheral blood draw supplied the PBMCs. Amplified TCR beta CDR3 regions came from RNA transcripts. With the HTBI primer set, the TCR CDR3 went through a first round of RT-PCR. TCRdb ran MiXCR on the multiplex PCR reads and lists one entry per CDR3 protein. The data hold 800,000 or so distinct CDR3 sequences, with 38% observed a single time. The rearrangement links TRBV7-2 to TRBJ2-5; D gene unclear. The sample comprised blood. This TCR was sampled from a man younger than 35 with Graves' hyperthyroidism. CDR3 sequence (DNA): TGTGCCAGCAGCTTAGTAGGCAGTGTAAAAGAGACCCAGTACTTC. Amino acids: CASSLVGSVKETQYF.